These 30 T cell receptor beta chains originate from one sample sequenced in a study of Graves' ophthalmopathy and Graves' hyperthyroidism. Scientists amplified the TCR beta CDR3 regions from RNA transcripts. HTBI primers served in a first-round RT-PCR, which a second-round multiplex PCR followed. TCRdb itself ran the multiplex PCR reads through MiXCR, one entry per CDR3 protein. This table has 660,000 or so distinct CDR3 sequences, about two fifths appearing once. The specimen was peripheral blood. These receptors all stem from an adult man with Graves' ophthalmopathy.

This clonotype was seen at least ten times. This chain uses TRBV7-8 with TRBJ1-3; no reliable D call. Per the germline V gene, CDR1 is SGHVS and CDR2 is FQNEAQ. Trimming left V 3 bases short and J 9 bases short, with 15 bases between. This CDR3 has 14 residues. CDR3 DNA: TGTGCCAGCAGCTTCTCAGGCGTCGGAGGCACCATATATTTT. This translates into CASSFSGVGGTIYF. The variable domain in full, completed from reference TRBV7-8 and TRBJ1-3, reads GAGVSQSPRYKVAKRGQDVALRCDPISGHVSLFWYQQALGQGPEFLTYFQNEAQLDKSGLPSDRFFAERPEGSVSTLKIQRTQQEDSAVYLCASSFSGVGGTIYFGEGSWLTVV.

The chain recombines TRBV4-3 with TRBJ1-1; D is ambiguous. Trimming took off 0 bases at V and 1 base at J, with 15 bases between the two ends. The CDR3 is made up of 17 amino acids. CDR1 is LGHNA, CDR2 YSLEER, per germline. This CDR3 is CASSQDRVIYQNTEAFF. CDR3 nucleotides: TGCGCCAGCAGCCAAGATCGGGTCATCTACCAGAACACTGAAGCTTTCTTT.

This clonotype was seen a few times. The chain uses TRBV11-3 and TRBJ2-5; D might be TRBD2 (6 bases). V lost 1 base and J 3 bases, leaving 9 bases between the germline ends. The germline gives CDR1 SGHNT, CDR2 YENEEA. The CDR3 spans 14 residues. CDR3 amino acids: CASSLGSSEETQYF. As DNA, the CDR3 is TGTGCCAGCAGCTTAGGCTCTAGCGAAGAGACCCAGTACTTC.

Turning to this clonotype: One end of the junction varies from germline; a read error may be responsible. The rearrangement joins TRBV10-3 to TRBJ2-5; TRBD1 or TRBD2 may be the D gene (5 bases each). Germline CDR1 reads ENHRY; CDR2 reads SYGVKD. The CDR3 consists of 15 residues. DNA for the CDR3: TGTGCCAGCAGTGTCGGCCGGGACGTCAAAGAGACCCAGTACTTC. It specifies CASSVGRDVKETQYF.

This rearrangement joins TRBV30 to TRBJ2-7; 9 nucleotides align to TRBD1. This CDR3 is 13 amino acids long. The junction had 4 bases not matched to a gene; V was cut back by 6 bases and J by 1 base. In germline, CDR1 is GTSNPN, CDR2 SVGIG (reference sequence). CDR3 in amino acids: CACLDRGSYEQYF. DNA for the CDR3: TGTGCCTGCCTGGACAGGGGATCCTACGAGCAGTACTTC.

A word on this clonotype: Without the conserved terminal phenylalanine or tryptophan, this CDR3 likely stems from a read error. The chain recombines TRBV5-1 with TRBJ1-1; TRBD1 might be the D (5 bases). This CDR3 spans 15 amino acids. V lost 2 bases, J lost 3 bases, and 14 bases lay in between. Germline-derived CDR1 and CDR2 are SGHRS and YFSETQ. This CDR3 is CASSFGSGMDTEAFL. The CDR3 DNA reads TGCGCCAGCAGCTTTGGGTCAGGGATGGACACTGAAGCTTTCCTT.

CDR3 nucleotide sequence: TGCGCCAGCAGCCAAGATGGGGCGACCCAGTACTTC. The encoded protein is CASSQDGATQYF. This chain links TRBV4-3 with TRBJ2-5, with D perhaps TRBD1 (5 bases). V gave up 0 bases and J gave up 7 bases, with 6 bases separating them. This CDR3 is 12 amino acids long. The germline CDR1 and CDR2 sequences are LGHNA and YSLEER.

This clonotype was counted many times. The genes are TRBV7-8 and TRBJ1-5, with a tentative D call TRBD1 (5 bases). Germline V lookup: CDR1 SGHVS, CDR2 FQNEAQ. V was shortened by 5 bases and J by 9 bases, with 14 bases between the two germline ends. The CDR3 contains 13 residues. The CDR3 here is CASSRRGVGPQHF. The CDR3 region has the DNA TGTGCCAGCAGCAGGAGAGGGGTAGGGCCCCAGCATTTT.

The chain has TRBV2 and TRBJ1-3, with D perhaps TRBD1 (5 bases). The germline V gene has CDR1 SNHLY and CDR2 FYNNEI. V was shortened by 0 bases and J by 7 bases, with 16 bases between the two germline ends. The CDR3 has 16 amino acids. DNA of the CDR3: TGTGCCAGCAGTGAAGCGCTTGGGGGATTGGGTAACACCATATATTTT. Protein sequence: CASSEALGGLGNTIYF.

J is TRBJ1-2 and V is TRBV29-1; tentatively, D is TRBD1 (5 bases). V lost 6 bases, J lost 6 bases, and 11 bases lay in between. CDR3 length: 11 amino acids. Germline values: CDR1 SQVTM, CDR2 ANQGSEA. CDR3 coding DNA: TGCAGCGTCCCGCGGGGCAATGGCTACACCTTC. Its protein is CSVPRGNGYTF.

The chain combines TRBV4-2 with TRBJ1-4; weak D call: TRBD1 (6 bases). The CDR3 consists of 16 residues. Germline CDR1 and CDR2: LGHNA and YNFKEQ. Trimming removed 1 base from V and 0 bases from J, with 9 bases in between. CDR3 bases: TGTGCCAGCAGCCAAGTCACAGGGACAACTAATGAAAAACTGTTTTTT. It is translated as CASSQVTGTTNEKLFF.

This chain connects TRBV15 to TRBJ2-6; no clear D gene. Germline V CDR1 and CDR2: LNHNV, YYDKDF (reference sequence). This CDR3 has 15 amino acids. V lost 0 bases to trimming and J lost 3 bases, with 6 bases between them. The CDR3 nucleotides read TGTGCCACCAGCAGAGATCTTGATGGGGCCAACGTCCTGACTTTC. The encoded protein is CATSRDLDGANVLTF.

In its sample, this clonotype was seen once. This may stem from a read error, because a much larger clone lies one nucleotide away. The V and J genes are TRBV20-1 and TRBJ2-7; 7 bases align to TRBD2. Germline V CDR1 and CDR2: DFQATT, SNEGSKA (reference sequence). This CDR3 contains 14 residues. CDR3 loop: CSARRTRGRYEQDF. In DNA form, the CDR3 reads TGCAGTGCTAGACGGACTAGAGGAAGGTACGAGCAGGACTTC.

This clonotype was counted many times. The chain links TRBV2 to TRBJ1-2; unclear D gene. Germline values: CDR1 SNHLY, CDR2 FYNNEI. Trimming left V 7 bases short and J 9 bases short, with 15 bases between. The CDR3 runs 12 residues. CDR3 nucleotide sequence: TGTGCCAGCACCTATCGGGCAAGTCGCTACACCTTC. Translating gives CASTYRASRYTF.

Details on this clonotype: The junction and the germline gene differ at one end; a read error may be behind it. The chain employs TRBV2 and TRBJ1-5; 9 bases are a match to TRBD1. This CDR3 contains 14 residues. Germline CDR1 is SNHLY and CDR2 is FYNNEI. As DNA, the CDR3 is TGTGTCAGCAGATTAACAGGGGGCGGTGAGACCCAGCATTTT. Its protein product is CVSRLTGGGETQHF.

This clonotype was detected many times. The rearrangement uses TRBV11-3 and TRBJ1-2; 9 bases agree with TRBD1. The V gene's germline CDR1 is SGHNT and CDR2 YENEEA. This CDR3 has 15 residues. Trimming took 5 bases from V and 4 from J; bases not matched to a gene: 8. CDR3 protein: CASSGTGMSSYGYTF. CDR3 coding DNA: TGTGCCAGCAGCGGGACAGGGATGAGTTCCTATGGCTACACCTTC. Full variable domain (remainder filled in from reference TRBV11-3 and TRBJ1-2): EAGVVQSPRYKIIEKKQPVAFWCNPISGHNTLYWYLQNLGQGPELLIRYENEEAVDDSQLPKDRFSAERLKGVDSTLKIQPAELGDSAVYLCASSGTGMSSYGYTFGSGTRLTVV.

This clonotype showed up many times. This sequence joins TRBV10-3 and TRBJ1-6; 8 bases are shared with TRBD1. V lost 6 bases, J lost 9 bases, and 7 bases stayed unmatched. This CDR3 contains 14 residues. The germline gives CDR1 ENHRY, CDR2 SYGVKD. The CDR3 spells CAIRDRGLGSPLHF. The CDR3 DNA is TGTGCCATCAGAGACAGGGGATTGGGTTCACCCCTCCACTTT.

The genes are TRBV3-1 and TRBJ2-7; 7 bases are shared with TRBD1. CDR1 and CDR2 (germline): LGHDT, YNNKEL (reference sequence). The CDR3 has 16 residues. V lost 4 bases, J lost 0 bases, and 9 bases stayed unmatched. The CDR3 DNA sequence: TGTGCCAGCAGCCCCGGGACAGTAATCTACTCCTACGAGCAGTACTTC. Translation gives CASSPGTVIYSYEQYF.

The sample holds many counts of this clonotype. The chain uses TRBV15 and TRBJ2-5; D possibly corresponds to TRBD1 (6 bases). Between the trimmed V and J ends, which lost 4 bases and 1 base, there was a span of 10 bases. The CDR3 is 14 residues long. Looked up from germline, CDR1 is LNHNV and CDR2 is YYDKDF (reference sequence). The CDR3 is CATSKTGIQETQYF. The CDR3 DNA reads as TGTGCCACCAGCAAAACAGGGATCCAAGAGACCCAGTACTTC.

The V call is TRBV29-1, the J call TRBJ2-5; TRBD1 aligns across 8 bases. There are 15 residues in the CDR3. The V and J ends lost 7 bases and 1 base, in that order; junction bases with no gene match: 11. Germline values: CDR1 SQVTM, CDR2 ANQGSEA. CDR3 sequence (DNA): TGCAGCGGTAGACAGGGGCTAGACACCCAAGAGACCCAGTACTTC. It codes for CSGRQGLDTQETQYF.

Comments on this clonotype: Mismatch with germline at one junction end may stem from a read error. The rearrangement links TRBV10-3 to TRBJ2-7, with D perhaps matching TRBD1 (7 bases). CDR1 and CDR2 from the germline V gene are ENHRY and SYGVKD. The CDR3 contains 15 residues. The CDR3 is CASSYGGQGGYEQYF. In nucleotides, the CDR3 is TGTGCCAGCAGTTACGGGGGCCAGGGGGGCTACGAGCAGTACTTC.

For this clonotype: This sequence may be a read error, since a much larger clone differs from it by one base. The chain joins TRBV12-3 or TRBV12-4 to TRBJ1-3; D gene unclear. The CDR3 covers 14 residues. The DNA of the CDR3 is TGTGCCAGCAGTTATAGAGTTACTGGAAACGCCATATATTTT. Translated: CASSYRVTGNAIYF.

The chain uses TRBV11-2 and TRBJ2-1, with D perhaps TRBD1 (6 bases). The length of the CDR3 is 17 residues. Deletions cut 2 bases from V and 0 bases from J, with 14 bases between. The germline V gene has CDR1 SGHAT and CDR2 FQNNGV. CDR3 region: CASSLPRDTNSYNEQFF. CDR3 in DNA: TGTGCCAGCAGCTTACCCCGGGACACCAACTCCTACAATGAGCAGTTCTTC.

The sample holds many counts of this clonotype. The chain is built from TRBV5-1 and TRBJ1-1; TRBD1 is a possible D gene (5 bases). CDR3 length equals 14 residues. Germline CDR1 is SGHRS and CDR2 is YFSETQ. The ends were cut back, 0 bases at V and 3 bases at J, with 9 bases in the middle. The CDR3 DNA reads as TGCGCCAGCAGCTTGGAGGGGAGGGACACTGAAGCTTTCTTT. It yields the protein CASSLEGRDTEAFF.

This rearrangement joins TRBV7-9 to TRBJ2-7, with unresolved D. V was cut by 2 bases and J by 3 bases, with 14 bases left in between. Germline assignment: CDR1 SEHNR and CDR2 FQNEAQ (reference sequence). This CDR3 has 15 amino acids. CDR3: CASSLIRQAVYEQYF. CDR3 nucleotides: TGTGCCAGCAGCTTAATCCGGCAGGCGGTCTACGAGCAGTACTTC.

This clonotype was observed many times. CDR3: CASSRSTYETQYF. In DNA form, the CDR3 reads TGTGCCAGCAGCAGAAGCACTTATGAGACCCAGTACTTC. The gene calls are TRBV7-3 and TRBJ2-5; D uncertain. Germline lookup yields CDR1 SGHTA and CDR2 FQGTGA. The V end lost 5 bases, the J end lost 5 bases, and 12 bases lay between the germline ends. This CDR3 region has 13 residues.

This clonotype was observed a single time. The CDR3 spells CASSYRGQYSPLHF. CDR3 coding DNA: TGTGCCAGCAGTTACAGGGGCCAGTATTCACCCCTCCACTTT. The rearrangement uses TRBV12-3 or TRBV12-4 and TRBJ1-6; TRBD1 agrees at 7 bases. V lost 4 bases, J lost 8 bases, and 5 bases stayed unmatched. The CDR3 consists of 14 residues.

V and J are TRBV5-6 and TRBJ2-7; perhaps D is TRBD1 or TRBD2 (5 bases each). Germline lookup yields CDR1 SGHDT and CDR2 YYEEEE. The V gene lost 2 bases and the J gene lost 7 bases, with 13 bases spanning the gap. The CDR3 spans 13 residues. CDR3 DNA: TGTGCCAGCAGCTTTGGGACCCCTCGGGAGCAGTACTTC. Its protein is CASSFGTPREQYF. Variable domain in full (rest from reference TRBV5-6 and TRBJ2-7): DAGVTQSPTHLIKTRGQQVTLRCSPKSGHDTVSWYQQALGQGPQFIFQYYEEEERQRGNFPDRFSGHQFPNYSSELNVNALLLGDSALYLCASSFGTPREQYFGPGTRLTVT.

For this clonotype: This may stem from a read error, because a much larger clone lies one nucleotide away. The rearrangement links TRBV5-5 to TRBJ2-5; D perhaps matches TRBD1 (6 bases). Per the germline V gene, CDR1 is SGHKS and CDR2 is YYEKEE (reference sequence). This CDR3 contains 13 residues. Here the CDR3 DNA reads TGTGCCAGCAGCTCAGTGTTCCGGGACAAGCAGTTTTGG. It encodes CASSSVFRDKQFW.

The chain combines TRBV29-1 with TRBJ1-2; 9 bases line up with TRBD1. CDR1 is SQVTM and CDR2 is ANQGSEA in the germline V gene. The ends lost 7 bases at V and 6 bases at J; junction bases unmatched: 6. The CDR3 consists of 12 residues. The CDR3, as DNA: TGCAGCGGACAGGGGGGTATTGATGGCTACACCTTC. Protein: CSGQGGIDGYTF. Supplemented by reference TRBV29-1 and TRBJ1-2, the full variable domain reads SAVISQKPSRDICQRGTSLTIQCQVDSQVTMMFWYRQQPGQSLTLIATANQGSEATYESGFVIDKFPISRPNLTFSTLTVSNMSPEDSSIYLCSGQGGIDGYTFGSGTRLTVV.